This TCR beta chain is drawn from a study of T cells in localized non-small cell lung cancer. Repertoires were generated with immunoSEQ multiplex PCR, while TCRdb's copy carries only in-frame clones and drops some. The sample lists more than 45,000 clones, approximately 88% occurring once. V lost 1 base and J 2 bases, leaving 8 bases between the germline ends. Germline V lookup: CDR1 SEHNR, CDR2 FQNEAQ (reference sequence). The CDR3 runs 14 residues. Material: peripheral blood mononuclear cells, obtained before any cancer treatment. The chain carries TRBV7-9 and TRBJ1-2; D is unclear. The TCR was taken from a man aged 35-69 years with stage III lung adenocarcinoma. CDR3 DNA: TGTGCCAGCAGCTTAGGGTCAGTGAACTATGGCTACACCTTC. Its translation is CASSLGSVNYGYTF.